What follows are 32 T cell receptor beta chains derived from one specimen sequenced in a study of glioma-infiltrating T cells. Using RNA template, CDR3s of TCR alpha and beta were amplified with iRepertoire arm-PCR. TCRdb itself ran the multiplex PCR reads through MiXCR, one entry per CDR3 protein. The profile shows some 6,200 distinct CDR3 sequences, over 25% of them singletons. The sample was glioma tissue, nonneoplastic brain tissue, or PBMCs (not recorded which). The receptors were sampled from a human donor with low-grade glioma or glioblastoma, undergoing nonglioma brain surgery, or in good health (not recorded which).

This clonotype was observed a few times. The V gene is TRBV4-1, the J gene TRBJ2-3; D perhaps matches TRBD1 (7 bases). Germline-derived CDR1 and CDR2 are MGHRA and YSYEKL. The CDR3 contains 16 residues. The V end was cut by 0 bases, the J end by 6 bases, with 16 bases between. The DNA for the CDR3 is TGCGCCAGCAGCCAAGATCTTGCCAGGGGGGCGGATACGCAGTATTTT. Translation: CASSQDLARGADTQYF.

Sample share makes this clonotype medium-sized. The V gene is TRBV20-1, the J gene TRBJ2-1; D is undetermined. The CDR3 contains 10 residues. Germline V gene sequence: CDR1 DFQATT, CDR2 SNEGSKA (reference sequence). CDR3 nucleotides: TGCAGCGGTATCTACAATGAGCAGTTCTTC. It specifies CSGIYNEQFF.

There are a few counts of this clonotype. The gene calls are TRBV5-4 and TRBJ2-1; 13 bases are shared with TRBD2. This CDR3 has 16 residues. CDR1 and CDR2 from the germline V gene are SGHNT and YYREEE (reference sequence). V trimming: 5 bases; J trimming: 9 bases; junction bases outside the gene matches: 11. CDR3 loop: CASSQLLAGGGGEQFF. CDR3 nucleotides: TGTGCCAGCAGTCAGCTACTAGCGGGAGGGGGGGGTGAGCAGTTCTTC.

Ten or more counts support this clonotype. The gene calls are TRBV5-1 and TRBJ2-5; D remains unclear. Trimming stripped 3 bases from V and 1 base from J, with 16 bases between. The CDR3 covers 16 residues. Germline values: CDR1 SGHRS, CDR2 YFSETQ. CDR3: CASSSPWTEFQETQYF. The CDR3 DNA reads as TGCGCCAGCAGCTCACCCTGGACCGAATTCCAAGAGACCCAGTACTTC.

This clonotype has ten or more counts. The genes are TRBV7-9 and TRBJ2-7, with TRBD1 matching 7 bases. The J segment lost 3 bases and the V segment lost 3 bases, leaving 8 bases of the junction unmatched. The length of the CDR3 is 15 residues. Germline V gives CDR1 SEHNR, CDR2 FQNEAQ (reference sequence). The CDR3 sequence is CASSFPGTVGYEQYF. The CDR3 DNA reads TGTGCCAGCAGCTTCCCAGGGACAGTAGGCTACGAGCAGTACTTC.

The V gene is TRBV25-1, the J gene TRBJ1-5; maybe TRBD1 (5 bases). CDR3 size: 11 residues. V lost 9 bases and J 11 bases, leaving 14 bases between the germline ends. Germline values: CDR1 MGHDK, CDR2 SYGVNS. The CDR3 protein is CASQQGWAQHF. The CDR3 bases are TGTGCCAGTCAGCAGGGATGGGCCCAGCATTTT.

The genes are TRBV6-6 and TRBJ1-1, with 9 bases matching TRBD1. V lost 4 bases to trimming and J lost 3 bases; unmatched junction nucleotides: 3. Germline V gene sequence: CDR1 MNHNY, CDR2 SVGAGI (reference sequence). The CDR3 contains 14 residues. As DNA, the CDR3 is TGTGCCAGCAGTTCGGGACAGGGTCACACTGAAGCTTTCTTT. Its protein is CASSSGQGHTEAFF.

This clonotype was seen repeatedly, ten times or more. In nucleotides, the CDR3 is TGCGCCAGCAGCTCCTCGGGGAACTTCGAAGAGACCCAGTACTTC. It specifies CASSSSGNFEETQYF. The rearrangement links TRBV5-1 to TRBJ2-5; D might be TRBD2 (5 bases). The germline CDR1 and CDR2 sequences are SGHRS and YFSETQ. The CDR3 sequence is 15 residues long. V lost 3 bases and J lost 3, with 15 bases in between.

In its sample, this clonotype ranks as medium-sized. The chain has TRBV6-1 and TRBJ2-2, with 9 bases identical to TRBD2. V lost 4 bases, J lost 7 bases, and 7 bases stayed unmatched. Per germline, CDR1 MNHNS and CDR2 SASEGT. The CDR3 runs to 15 residues. CDR3: CASSVAGGPGGELFF. The CDR3 DNA reads TGTGCCAGCAGTGTGGCGGGAGGGCCCGGCGGGGAGCTGTTTTTT.

The chain links TRBV28 to TRBJ2-7, with TRBD1 matching 7 bases. Looked up from germline, CDR1 is MDHEN and CDR2 is SYDVKM. This CDR3 comprises 15 residues. V shed 6 bases and J 2 bases; nucleotides not matched to a gene: 10. CDR3 sequence reads: CASRSGGQLTYEQYV. In DNA, the CDR3 is TGTGCCAGCAGGTCAGGGGGACAGCTTACCTACGAGCAGTACGTC.

The chain recombines TRBV6-1 with TRBJ1-5; D might be TRBD1 (6 bases). Per the germline V gene, CDR1 is MNHNS and CDR2 is SASEGT. This CDR3 region has 18 residues. Trimming shortened V by 2 bases and J by 9 bases, and 26 bases separated the two germline ends. The CDR3 bases are TGTGCCAGCAGTGAATGGGGGCCAGGGCGAGCGAGCACTCCGCCCCAGCATTTT. Translation gives CASSEWGPGRASTPPQHF.

Ten or more counts support this clonotype. This chain joins TRBV12-3 or TRBV12-4 and TRBJ2-7; 8 positions agree with TRBD2. With 5 bases clipped from V and 5 bases from J, the junction kept 17 bases outside the gene matches. The CDR3 extends over 17 amino acids. The CDR3 DNA reads TGTGCCAGCAGTCCCCGTTCTGCCGGGAGGGCCCGTAACGAGCAGTACTTC. Amino acids: CASSPRSAGRARNEQYF.

Within the sample, this clonotype is medium-sized. The V gene is TRBV20-1, the J gene TRBJ2-2, with 8 positions matching TRBD2. V was pared by 3 bases and J by 0 bases, with 3 bases of the junction left unmatched. The CDR3 runs to 15 residues. Germline CDR1 reads DFQATT; CDR2 reads SNEGSKA (reference sequence). DNA of the CDR3: TGCAGTGCTAGCGCTAGCGGGTCGAACACCGGGGAGCTGTTTTTT. This gives the protein CSASASGSNTGELFF.

As regards this clonotype: The junction does not match germline at one end; this may be a read error. The gene calls are TRBV19 and TRBJ2-7; weak D call: TRBD2 (7 bases). Germline CDR1 is LNHDA and CDR2 is SQIVND (reference sequence). This CDR3 region has 14 residues. The CDR3 DNA reads TGTGCCAGTAGTGCGCGGGGGCGCACCTCCGAGCAGTCCTTC. Translated, it gives CASSARGRTSEQSF. Supplemented by reference TRBV19 and TRBJ2-7, the full variable domain reads DGGITQSPKYLFRKEGQNVTLSCEQNLNHDAMYWYRQDPGQGLRLIYYSQIVNDFQKGDIAEGYSVSREKKESFPLTVTSAQKNPTAFYLCASSARGRTSEQSFGPGTRLTVT.

This clonotype counts as medium-sized. The chain recombines TRBV28 with TRBJ2-1; D is unresolved. V was pared by 5 bases and J by 7 bases, with 15 bases between. CDR1 is MDHEN and CDR2 is SYDVKM in the germline V gene. The length of the CDR3 is 14 residues. CDR3 bases: TGTGCCAGCAGTCCCGGCGGACCTATGAATGAGCAGTTCTTC. Its translation: CASSPGGPMNEQFF.

This clonotype is categorized as large. The chain carries TRBV6-2 or TRBV6-3 and TRBJ1-1; D uncertain. Germline V gene lookup returns CDR1 MNHEY and CDR2 SVGEGT. V was clipped by 2 bases and J by 8 bases, with 15 bases between them. The length of the CDR3 is 14 residues. CDR3 residues: CASSYPPQDPEAFF. The CDR3 bases are TGTGCCAGCAGTTACCCTCCTCAGGACCCAGAAGCTTTCTTT.

The V gene is TRBV5-4, the J gene TRBJ2-1; TRBD1 matches at 10 bases. After removal of 5 bases from V and 15 bases from J, the junction contained 8 bases not matched to a gene. Germline lookup yields CDR1 SGHNT and CDR2 YYREEE (reference sequence). The CDR3 has 12 amino acids. Here the CDR3 DNA reads TGTGCCAGCAGGAAAACCGGGACAGGGGCGTTCTTC. Protein: CASRKTGTGAFF.

This clonotype is categorized as medium-sized. The CDR3 DNA follows: TGTGCCAGCAGCACAGGGTTTACCGGGGAGCTGTTTTTT. Residues: CASSTGFTGELFF. V gene TRBV7-2 combines with J gene TRBJ2-2, with D perhaps matching TRBD1 (6 bases). The germline CDR1 and CDR2 sequences are SGHTA and FQGNSA. The V end lost 5 bases, the J end lost 5 bases, and 9 bases lay between the germline ends. CDR3 length equals 13 residues.

This clonotype appeared a few times. The genes are TRBV12-3 or TRBV12-4 and TRBJ1-1; D not resolved. This CDR3 spans 12 amino acids. The germline V and J ends were trimmed by 7 bases and 7 bases, with 13 bases remaining between them. CDR3 residues: CASTHGGGEAFF. The CDR3 DNA follows: TGTGCCAGCACGCATGGAGGAGGTGAAGCTTTCTTT.

By sample fraction, this clonotype is medium-sized (0.01 to 0.1%). V gene TRBV7-2 combines with J gene TRBJ1-2; TRBD1 agrees at 7 bases. V shed 10 bases, J shed 2 bases, and the junction held 7 bases outside the gene matches. The CDR3 covers 13 residues. Germline V gene data show CDR1 as SGHTA and CDR2 as FQGNSA. The CDR3 spells CATNPTGNYGYTF. As DNA, the CDR3 is TGTGCCACTAACCCGACAGGGAACTATGGCTACACCTTC.

By its share, this clonotype is medium-sized. The V call is TRBV28, the J call TRBJ1-2, with 11 bases fitting TRBD1. With V trimmed by 4 bases and J by 0 bases, 4 bases remained unmatched. The V gene's germline CDR1 is MDHEN and CDR2 SYDVKM. The CDR3 is 16 amino acids. The CDR3 nucleotides read TGTGCCAGCAGTTCTGGACAGGGGGCTCCTAACTATGGCTACACCTTC. Its protein product is CASSSGQGAPNYGYTF.

This clonotype appeared a single time. The CDR3 loop reads CASTRTGQGVNQPQHF. Written as DNA, the CDR3 is TGTGCCAGCACCCGGACGGGACAGGGGGTCAACCAGCCCCAGCATTTT. The chain uses TRBV18 and TRBJ1-5, with 11 positions matching TRBD1. V shed 8 bases and J 7 bases; nucleotides not matched to a gene: 13. Per germline, CDR1 KGHSH and CDR2 LQKENI. The CDR3 has 16 amino acids.

The V and J genes are TRBV7-2 and TRBJ2-3; D is perhaps TRBD2 (5 bases). Germline V gives CDR1 SGHTA, CDR2 FQGNSA. CDR3 size: 13 residues. With 10 bases removed from V and 9 bases from J, the gap between germline ends came to 20 bases. The CDR3 loop reads CANTSGMGDTQYF. The CDR3 nucleotides are TGTGCCAATACAAGCGGTATGGGCGACACGCAGTATTTT.

For this clonotype: No conserved phenylalanine or tryptophan is present at the end of the CDR3, so a read error is the likely explanation. The limits of the CDR3 on the DNA are not certain, so only TCRdb's listed CDR3 is given. V usage is TRBV6-1 and J usage is TRBJ1-4. A total of 15 residues make up the CDR3, ends included. The germline V gene has CDR1 MNHNS and CDR2 SASEGT. The CDR3 reads CASRREGTSNEKLFG.

With respect to this clonotype: Compared with germline, one end of the junction differs, possibly owing to a read error. Written as DNA, the CDR3 is TGTTCCAGCAGCTTAGAGGGGGGAAACACCATAGAGTTT. This codes for CSSSLEGGNTIEF. This rearrangement joins TRBV7-6 to TRBJ1-3; weak D call: TRBD1 (6 bases). The V gene's germline CDR1 is SGHVS and CDR2 FNYEAQ. This CDR3 is 13 amino acids long.

Comments on this clonotype: A read error may produce the germline difference seen at one junction end. This chain joins TRBV6-2 or TRBV6-3 and TRBJ1-1, with no clear D. The CDR3 length is 14 residues. CDR1 is MNHEY, CDR2 SVGEGT, per germline. The CDR3 DNA reads as TGTGCCGGCAGTTACCGGCAGCCGAACAATGAAGCTTTCTTT. Protein sequence: CAGSYRQPNNEAFF.

V and J are TRBV6-6 and TRBJ2-7; D remains ambiguous. This CDR3 is built from 14 residues. Germline CDR1 and CDR2: MNHNY and SVGAGI (reference sequence). V was shortened by 5 bases and J by 3 bases, with 14 bases between the two germline ends. The CDR3, as DNA: TGTGCCAGCAGTCCTAGTGGAGACGTCTACGAGCAGTACTTC. It specifies CASSPSGDVYEQYF.

V usage is TRBV5-4 and J usage is TRBJ2-7; possible D gene TRBD2, 6 bases. CDR1 is SGHNT and CDR2 is YYREEE in the germline V gene (reference sequence). Trimming left V 4 bases short and J 0 bases short, with 17 bases between. The CDR3 consists of 16 residues. The CDR3 coding sequence is TGTGCCAGCAGCCGTCCCGGGGGAGCGGCCTCCTACGAGCAGTACTTC. It yields the protein CASSRPGGAASYEQYF.

Many counts were recorded for this clonotype. The chain has TRBV28 and TRBJ2-7; D unresolved. Germline CDR1 is MDHEN and CDR2 is SYDVKM. The CDR3 runs to 13 residues. V lost 3 bases to trimming and J lost 3 bases, with 9 bases between them. CDR3 coding DNA: TGTGCCAGCAGTTTCGGGCAGCTCTACGAGCAGTACTTC. Its protein product is CASSFGQLYEQYF.

This clonotype was recorded many times. The J gene is TRBJ2-5, the V gene TRBV5-1, with D unresolved. The germline CDR1 and CDR2 sequences are SGHRS and YFSETQ. The CDR3 spans 17 residues. V was shortened by 0 bases and J by 0 bases, with 15 bases between the two germline ends. CDR3 in amino acids: CASSLAKISRNQETQYF. The CDR3 coding sequence is TGCGCCAGCAGCTTGGCCAAGATTTCACGGAACCAAGAGACCCAGTACTTC.

By its share, this clonotype is medium-sized. The genes are TRBV20-1 and TRBJ2-1; D tentatively reads TRBD1 or TRBD2 (5 bases each). The length of the CDR3 is 14 residues. Germline assignment: CDR1 DFQATT and CDR2 SNEGSKA (reference sequence). Trimming removed 6 bases at V and 4 bases at J, with 16 bases between. CDR3 protein: CSAKEGLGYNEQFF. CDR3 bases: TGCAGTGCGAAAGAGGGGCTGGGGTACAATGAGCAGTTCTTC.

This clonotype was seen ten or more times. The CDR3 DNA sequence: TGTGCCAGCAGCAGTAGGGGACGACAAAACAATGAGCAGTTCTTC. This encodes CASSSRGRQNNEQFF. This sequence joins TRBV11-3 and TRBJ2-1; D is possibly TRBD1 or TRBD2 (5 bases each). The CDR3 spans 15 residues. Deletions cut 5 bases from V and 5 bases from J, with 16 bases between. Germline values: CDR1 SGHNT, CDR2 YENEEA.